These 6 T cell receptor beta chains were all obtained from the same sample, sequenced in a study of PD-L1 blockade in urothelial cancer. Sequenced by immunoSEQ multiplex PCR; TCRdb stores in-frame clones only, minus some. Of about 30,000 clones listed, about 89% are singletons. The source material was PBMCs, sampled around atezolizumab (anti-PD-L1) treatment. These receptor sequences come from a man between 45 and 60 years old with urothelial cancer.

The chain uses TRBV6-5 and TRBJ2-2; maybe TRBD1 (5 bases). The V end was cut by 6 bases, the J end by 0 bases, with 11 bases between. The CDR3 runs to 15 residues. Germline values: CDR1 MNHEY, CDR2 SVGAGI. The CDR3 sequence: CASRQQATNTGELFF. The CDR3 nucleotides read TGTGCCAGCAGACAACAGGCTACGAACACCGGGGAGCTGTTTTTT.

This clone was seen only once. V gene TRBV5-6 combines with J gene TRBJ2-2; D uncertain. There are 15 residues in the CDR3. In germline, CDR1 is SGHDT, CDR2 YYEEEE. Trimming took off 0 bases at V and 3 bases at J, with 9 bases between the two ends. The chain's CDR3 is CASSLVGVDTGELFF. The CDR3 coding sequence is TGTGCCAGCAGCTTGGTTGGAGTGGACACCGGGGAGCTGTTTTTT.

The chain combines TRBV10-3 with TRBJ2-2, with D possibly TRBD2 on 5 matching bases. The germline gives CDR1 ENHRY, CDR2 SYGVKD. The CDR3 sequence is 15 residues long. V was trimmed by 9 bases and J by 3 bases, leaving 17 bases between them. CDR3 nucleotides: TGTGCCATAAAAGGCGGACTCATAGACACCGGGGAGCTGTTTTTT. It encodes CAIKGGLIDTGELFF.

The V call is TRBV27, the J call TRBJ2-7; tentatively, D is TRBD2 (6 bases). The CDR3 is made up of 13 amino acids. The V end lost 7 bases, the J end lost 1 base, and 11 bases lay between the germline ends. CDR1 and CDR2 (germline): MNHEY, SMNVEV (reference sequence). The CDR3 sequence: CASKPGASYEQYF. The DNA of the CDR3 is TGTGCCAGCAAACCGGGAGCATCCTACGAGCAGTACTTC.

The chain uses TRBV23-1 and TRBJ1-5; perhaps TRBD1 as D (5 bases). TRBV23-1 is sorted into the ORF group, with uncertain function. The CDR3 spans 16 residues. V was trimmed by 6 bases and J by 0 bases, leaving 15 bases between them. The CDR3 loop reads CASRGKQENSNQPQHF. CDR3 nucleotide sequence: TGCGCCAGCAGGGGGAAACAGGAAAATAGCAATCAGCCCCAGCATTTT.

The chain joins TRBV18 to TRBJ2-1; 8 bases fit TRBD1. The V gene end was trimmed by 3 bases and the J gene end by 4 bases; junction bases not matched to a gene: 5. The CDR3 runs 15 residues. Germline-derived CDR1 and CDR2 are KGHSH and LQKENI. In DNA, the CDR3 is TGTGCCAGCTCACCGGGACAGGAGGCTTACAATGAGCAGTTCTTC. Translating gives CASSPGQEAYNEQFF.